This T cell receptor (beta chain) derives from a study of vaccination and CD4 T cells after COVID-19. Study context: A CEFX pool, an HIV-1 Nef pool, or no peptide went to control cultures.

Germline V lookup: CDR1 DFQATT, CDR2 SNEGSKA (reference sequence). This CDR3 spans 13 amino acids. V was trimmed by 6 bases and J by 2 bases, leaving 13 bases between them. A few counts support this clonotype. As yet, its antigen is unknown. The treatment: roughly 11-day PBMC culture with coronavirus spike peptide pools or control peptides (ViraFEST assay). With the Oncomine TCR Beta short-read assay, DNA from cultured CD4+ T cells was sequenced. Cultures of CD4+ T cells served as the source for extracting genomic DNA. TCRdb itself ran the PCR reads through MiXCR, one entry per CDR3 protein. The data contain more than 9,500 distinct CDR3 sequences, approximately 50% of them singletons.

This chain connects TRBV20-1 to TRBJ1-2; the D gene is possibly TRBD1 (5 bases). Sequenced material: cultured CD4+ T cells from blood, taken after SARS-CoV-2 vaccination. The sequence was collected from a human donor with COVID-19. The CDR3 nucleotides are TGCAGTGCGCCCCGGGGGAGGAACTATGGCTACACCTTC. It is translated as CSAPRGRNYGYTF.